This T cell receptor beta chain was recovered during a study of regulatory T cells in long-lasting Graves disease. Germline CDR1 and CDR2: GTSNPN and SVGIG (reference sequence). Between the trimmed V and J ends, which lost 3 bases and 2 bases, there was a span of 11 bases. CDR3 size: 13 residues. Arm-PCR of CDR3 regions and iRepertoire HTBI primers were used to build TCR beta libraries. TCRdb reprocessed the multiplex PCR reads via MiXCR and lists one record per CDR3 protein. The sample consists of about 540,000 distinct CDR3 sequences, roughly 13% of them appearing once. Described time point: newly diagnosed GD, antithyroid drugs for less than 3 months. Preparation of the TCR library used RNA extracted from PBMCs. The authors drew patients from an endocrinology department in Xi'an, China. This same sample was also taken into another study, of T cells in Graves' hyperthyroidism and ophthalmopathy.

Sequenced material: peripheral blood mononuclear cells (PBMCs), taken at new diagnosis, from a patient treated with antithyroid drugs. V usage is TRBV30 and J usage is TRBJ2-7; tentatively, D is TRBD2 (5 bases). This TCR came from a man in his thirties or forties with Graves disease. The CDR3 bases are TGTGCCTGGAGGGCAATAGCGCCCTACGAGCAGTACTTC. Translating gives CAWRAIAPYEQYF.